The clone carrying this T cell receptor beta chain was seen only a few times. Its antigen is undetermined. Rearranged V-D-J TRB sequences were amplified with a mixed TRB-A/B primer pool. TCRdb redid the calling of the multiplex PCR reads with MiXCR, one entry per CDR3 protein. The table shows several thousand distinct CDR3 sequences, with 40% to 60% occurring only once. Deletions cut 0 bases from V and 4 bases from J, with 18 bases between. Germline CDR1 and CDR2: MNHEY and SVGAGI. The CDR3 length is 18 residues. TCR beta rearrangements were amplified from peripheral blood genomic DNA. This record comes from a study of T cell repertoires in aging, cancer and after chemotherapy. Study at large: Around 8.8 million TCR reads made up the full dataset. Study-level points and caveats: Immunological memory after chemotherapy cannot be judged from the repertoire data.

The sequencing input was blood. The receptor's source is a human donor in good health. The chain carries TRBV6-5 and TRBJ2-2; weak D call: TRBD1 (6 bases). The CDR3 bases are TGTGCCAGCAGTTACTCGTCGAATACAGGGTTCAGCACCGGGGAGCTGTTTTTT. This translates into CASSYSSNTGFSTGELFF.